This is a list of T cell receptor beta chains from one sample in a study of T cell responses to AZD1222 COVID-19 vaccine. Repertoires were generated with immunoSEQ multiplex PCR, while TCRdb's copy carries only in-frame clones and drops some. The top ten hold 9.4% of the sample, which has 90,000 to 130,000 clones, roughly four fifths seen once. The material sequenced was peripheral blood, taken on day 0 of AZD1222 vaccination. The receptor set was obtained from an adult in good health. The CDR3 runs from the conserved cysteine through the conserved F or W. Each record gives: V gene, CDR3 protein.

>TRBV7-3
CASSPRDGYEQYF
>TRBV5-1
CASSPGGTSGSGGELFF
>TRBV14
CASSQGGLGRDTQYF
>TRBV5-1
CASSLRGGLTGELFF
>TRBV5-1
CASSLDQGGSTDTQYF
>TRBV28
CASSLAGGTYGYTF
>TRBV28
CASSLLGLATDTQYF
>TRBV28
CASSGGGGPTGTNRPSSYNEQFF
>TRBV11-2
CASSLLASGSADTQYF
>TRBV24-1
CATSDRGGSSYNEQFF
>TRBV2
CASRKYNSPLHF
>TRBV19
CASSIMGKGDNEQFF
>TRBV3-1/TRBV3-2
CASSQVNRGLGANVLTF
>TRBV6-1
CASSEGTAVSYEQYF
>TRBV28
CASSSAINTEAFF
>TRBV6-5
CAISTGINYGYTF
>TRBV7-9
CASSARQGKATDTQYF
>TRBV28
CASWASSAYGYTF
>TRBV10-1
CASSESGGCYGYTF
>TRBV28
CASSYRDSDLHGYTF
>TRBV19
CASSPASGANVLTF
>TRBV28
CASSLQGFGYTF
>TRBV21-1
CASREQGPYGYTF
>TRBV18
CASSENTEAFF
>TRBV18
CASSRARPENTGELFF
>TRBV28
CASSSGGMYNEQFF
>TRBV30
CAWSAQTSQQYF
>TRBV6-5
CASSYTTGQGTEAFF
>TRBV6-6
CASSLGATNEKLFF
>TRBV18
CASSPVAGETQYF
>TRBV21-1
CASTTAPDRGSLTNEKLFF
>TRBV28
CASRRHSSYNEQFF
>TRBV24-1
CATSDEGAGNTIYF
>TRBV6-1
CASSDWGRSEQYF
>TRBV6-5
CARVWWRNTEAFF
>TRBV15
CATSRDKGRRNTGELFF
>TRBV20-1
CSARDRETQYF
>TRBV10-3
CAISESDRDAEAFF
>TRBV19
CASSTSPGLGYTF
>TRBV5-1
CASSLAGADTQYF
>TRBV2
CASTTGGWNQPQHF
>TRBV7-2
CASSLGSLAQPQHF
>TRBV5-1
CASSPEGAMGREQYF
>TRBV7-8
CASSPVESFVGYTF
>TRBV12-3/TRBV12-4
CASSLQYPYEQYF
>TRBV7-9
CASSLQKRQGTAGELFF
>TRBV20-1
CSASLAPYNEQFF
>TRBV6-5
CASSYSSGFGTQYF
>TRBV5-1
CASSLDNRGQETQYF
>TRBV5-6
CASSLGYIAKGPLASFF
>TRBV10-3
CAIRSHSDFVPLHF
>TRBV15
CATSRVRRSVRETQYF
>TRBV6-5
CASSWGGQNSPLHF
>TRBV3-1/TRBV3-2
CASSQRSRDSTDTQYF